This T cell receptor (beta chain) was profiled in a study of cytomegalovirus exposure and HLA in healthy donors. Germline V lookup: CDR1 MNHEY, CDR2 SVGAGI. The CDR3 extends over 15 amino acids. With 5 bases removed from V and 2 bases from J, the gap between germline ends came to 15 bases. The PCR employed 60 Vbeta primers together with 13 Jbeta primers. The repertoire was sequenced with immunoSEQ multiplex PCR; TCRdb's copy has only in-frame clones and lacks some. The profile shows roughly 100,000 clones, approximately 83% of them singletons. This TCR was recovered from a man aged 18 to 35 in good health and CMV-seronegative. Sequenced input: PBMCs. This rearrangement joins TRBV6-5 to TRBJ1-1; a possible D gene is TRBD1 (5 bases). CDR3 DNA: TGTGCCAGCAGTGCCCCCAGCCAGGGCAACACTGAAGCTTTCTTT. The encoded protein is CASSAPSQGNTEAFF.